The sample holds a few counts of the clone carrying this TCR beta chain. The antigen is undetermined. This record belongs to a study of blood T cells in healthy people across ages. Whole-study context: About one barcoded beta molecule was captured per two T cells (by template switching). Whole-study results and caveats: Diversity estimates from one million T cells were considered underestimates. Significant beta diversity loss was already apparent by age around 36, declining roughly linearly.

The CDR3 covers 14 residues. Germline-derived CDR1 and CDR2 are LGHDT and YNNKEL (reference sequence). V lost 1 base, J lost 7 bases, and 11 bases lay in between. Together with a sample-barcoded 5' primer, a J-beta primer mix was included in a second PCR lasting about 6 to 11 cycles. Template switching added a 12-random-nucleotide identifier to every cDNA molecule. MiXCR, applied by TCRdb to the 5' RACE reads, yields one record per CDR3 protein. The sample holds approximately 1.5 million distinct CDR3 sequences; under 55% are singletons and the top ten take around 4%. Sequencing was performed on blood. This sequence was found in a woman younger than 30 in good health. This chain connects TRBV3-1 to TRBJ2-1, with D unresolved. The CDR3, as DNA: TGTGCCAGCAGCCAAGGCACCCCATGGAATGAGCAGTTCTTC. It specifies CASSQGTPWNEQFF.